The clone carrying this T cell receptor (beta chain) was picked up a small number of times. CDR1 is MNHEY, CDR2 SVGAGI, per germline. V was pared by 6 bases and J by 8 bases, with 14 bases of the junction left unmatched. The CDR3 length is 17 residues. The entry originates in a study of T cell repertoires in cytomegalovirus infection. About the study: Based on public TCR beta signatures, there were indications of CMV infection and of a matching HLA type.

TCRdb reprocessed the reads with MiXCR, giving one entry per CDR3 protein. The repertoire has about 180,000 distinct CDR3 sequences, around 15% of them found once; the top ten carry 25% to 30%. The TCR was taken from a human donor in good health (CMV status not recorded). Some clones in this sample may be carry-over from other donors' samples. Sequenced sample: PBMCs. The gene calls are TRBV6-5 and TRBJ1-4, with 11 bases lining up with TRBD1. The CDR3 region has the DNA TGTGCCAGCAGCACCGGGGACAGGGGGTCACGAAACGAAAAACTGTTTTTT. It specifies CASSTGDRGSRNEKLFF.